One and the same sample provided the 18 T cell receptor beta chains below, sequenced in a study of blood T cell repertoires in COVID-19. This table comes from immunoSEQ multiplex PCR, and its TCRdb copy is limited to in-frame clones, with some not included. This sample has about 290,000 clones; roughly 89% occur once, and the top ten carry approximately 0.85%. What was sequenced was peripheral blood. These receptors all come from a woman in her 40s who had recovered from COVID-19.

The rearrangement links TRBV5-6 to TRBJ2-5; D not resolved. This CDR3 is 13 amino acids long. Germline V gene data show CDR1 as SGHDT and CDR2 as YYEEEE. The V gene lost 1 base and the J gene lost 0 bases, with 4 bases spanning the gap. The CDR3 here is CASSLINQETQYF. CDR3 DNA sequence: TGTGCCAGCAGCTTGATCAACCAAGAGACCCAGTACTTC.

The chain recombines TRBV7-2 with TRBJ2-1, with 9 bases aligning to TRBD2. Germline values: CDR1 SGHTA, CDR2 FQGNSA. With V trimmed by 6 bases and J by 4 bases, 7 bases remained unmatched. The CDR3 loop spans 15 amino acids. CDR3 loop: CASSRLADMYNEQFF. CDR3 bases: TGTGCCAGCAGTCGACTAGCGGACATGTACAATGAGCAGTTCTTC.

The gene calls are TRBV28 and TRBJ1-1; the D gene is possibly TRBD1 (6 bases). The V end lost 8 bases, the J end lost 8 bases, and 24 bases lay between the germline ends. This CDR3 spans 15 amino acids. Germline CDR1 and CDR2: MDHEN and SYDVKM. CDR3 sequence: CASRRRQVIPSEAFF. DNA for the CDR3: TGTGCCAGCCGCCGAAGACAGGTTATTCCGTCGGAAGCTTTCTTT. Complete variable domain (other parts from reference TRBV28 and TRBJ1-1): DVKVTQSSRYLVKRTGEKVFLECVQDMDHENMFWYRQDPGLGLRLIYFSYDVKMKEKGDIPEGYSVSREKKERFSLILESASTNQTSMYLCASRRRQVIPSEAFFGQGTRLTVV.

This chain joins TRBV7-9 and TRBJ2-2; 8 nucleotides match TRBD2. CDR3 size: 16 residues. V lost 6 bases, J lost 5 bases, and 11 bases stayed unmatched. Germline CDR1 reads SEHNR; CDR2 reads FQNEAQ (reference sequence). Here the CDR3 DNA reads TGTGCCAGCAGTCCACACGGGGGGGCGCCGACCGGGGAGCTGTTTTTT. Its translation is CASSPHGGAPTGELFF.

V and J are TRBV27 and TRBJ2-6, with 9 bases fitting TRBD1. CDR3 length: 20 amino acids. The germline CDR1 and CDR2 sequences are MNHEY and SMNVEV (reference sequence). J lost 3 bases, V lost 2 bases, and 14 bases had no gene match. CDR3 sequence reads: CASSLTPGQGGFSGANVLTF. DNA for the CDR3: TGTGCCAGCAGTTTAACCCCGGGACAGGGAGGATTTAGTGGGGCCAACGTCCTGACTTTC.

The rearrangement links TRBV2 to TRBJ2-7; D possibly corresponds to TRBD1 (5 bases). V lost 5 bases and J lost 0, with 17 bases in between. The CDR3 extends over 16 amino acids. Germline CDR1 and CDR2: SNHLY and FYNNEI. The CDR3 spells CASSPTPRGDSYEQYF. The CDR3 DNA follows: TGTGCCAGCAGTCCTACCCCAAGGGGCGACTCCTACGAGCAGTACTTC.

The chain carries TRBV3-1 (or the pseudogene TRBV3-2) and TRBJ2-2; 8 bases match TRBD2. Per germline, CDR1 LGHDT and CDR2 YNNKEL (reference sequence). The CDR3 contains 16 residues. With V trimmed by 3 bases and J by 0 bases, 3 bases remained unmatched. For the CDR3, the DNA is TGTGCCAGCAGCCAGGCGGGAGGAGCGAACACCGGGGAGCTGTTTTTT. Residues: CASSQAGGANTGELFF.

The V and J genes are TRBV6-2 or TRBV6-3 and TRBJ2-1; unclear D gene. Germline V lookup: CDR1 MNHEY, CDR2 SVGEGT. This CDR3 has 15 amino acids. Trimming took 6 bases from V and 4 from J, leaving 16 bases between them. Here the CDR3 reads CASSLGLDPYNEQFF. The CDR3 DNA sequence: TGTGCCAGCAGCCTGGGCCTTGACCCTTACAATGAGCAGTTCTTC.

The chain couples TRBV6-1 to TRBJ2-7; D may be TRBD1 (6 bases). The length of the CDR3 is 14 residues. V was trimmed by 2 bases and J by 2 bases, leaving 10 bases between them. Germline V CDR1 and CDR2: MNHNS, SASEGT. The CDR3, as DNA: TGTGCCAGCAGTGAAATCGGGGACACCTACGAGCAGTACTTC. Translated, it gives CASSEIGDTYEQYF.

The chain combines TRBV5-1 with TRBJ2-1; TRBD2 aligns across 7 bases. The CDR3 has 15 amino acids. Germline V gives CDR1 SGHRS, CDR2 YFSETQ. The V and J ends lost 0 bases and 7 bases, in that order; junction bases with no gene match: 7. CDR3 nucleotide sequence: TGCGCCAGCAGCTTGGTGGCGGGAGCACTGAATGAGCAGTTCTTC. Translating it yields CASSLVAGALNEQFF.

This clone was observed once. The chain recombines TRBV9 with TRBJ2-3; D is undetermined. Germline V gene lookup returns CDR1 SGDLS and CDR2 YYNGEE. The CDR3 runs 15 residues. Trimming took 0 bases from V and 2 from J, leaving 10 bases between them. CDR3 nucleotide sequence: TGTGCCAGCAGCGTAGGAACTTTTTTCACAGATACGCAGTATTTT. This encodes CASSVGTFFTDTQYF. The full variable domain, rest sourced from reference TRBV9 and TRBJ2-3, is DSGVTQTPKHLITATGQRVTLRCSPRSGDLSVYWYQQSLDQGLQFLIQYYNGEERAKGNILERFSAQQFPDLHSELNLSSLELGDSALYFCASSVGTFFTDTQYFGPGTRLTVL.

This sequence joins TRBV28 and TRBJ1-1; D call uncertain. This CDR3 contains 14 residues. The V and J ends lost 4 bases and 6 bases respectively, with 15 bases between them. Per germline, CDR1 MDHEN and CDR2 SYDVKM. CDR3 protein: CASSWISGDAEAFF. The CDR3 DNA is TGTGCCAGCAGTTGGATATCTGGAGACGCTGAAGCTTTCTTT.

This sequence joins TRBV6-5 and TRBJ2-3; 7 nucleotides line up with TRBD2. The CDR3 is 16 amino acids. The junction had 6 bases not matched to a gene; V was cut back by 2 bases and J by 1 base. Germline values: CDR1 MNHEY, CDR2 SVGAGI. The CDR3 spells CASSYDLAAGTDTQYF. In DNA, the CDR3 is TGTGCCAGCAGTTACGACCTAGCGGCAGGCACAGATACGCAGTATTTT.

The chain employs TRBV19 and TRBJ2-1; 7 nucleotides match TRBD1. Germline values: CDR1 LNHDA, CDR2 SQIVND (reference sequence). The CDR3 length is 11 residues. Germline trimming cut 9 bases from V and 9 bases from J; bases unmatched to any gene: 5. CDR3 amino acids: CASLTGTEQFF. The CDR3 region has the DNA TGTGCCAGCCTGACAGGGACTGAGCAGTTCTTC.

This chain links TRBV5-4 with TRBJ2-6; 8 positions match TRBD1. CDR3 length equals 17 residues. In germline, CDR1 is SGHNT, CDR2 YYREEE (reference sequence). V shed 1 base, J shed 4 bases, and the junction held 7 bases outside the gene matches. CDR3 region: CASSLQAGGSGANVLTF. CDR3 DNA: TGTGCCAGCAGCTTGCAGGCAGGGGGCTCCGGGGCCAACGTCCTGACTTTC.

V and J are TRBV3-1 (or the pseudogene TRBV3-2) and TRBJ2-2, with unresolved D. Germline lookup yields CDR1 LGHDT and CDR2 YNNKEL (reference sequence). The CDR3 extends over 14 amino acids. V lost 1 base, J lost 7 bases, and 10 bases lay in between. For the CDR3, the DNA is TGTGCCAGCAGCCAAGCCCTACTCGGCGGGGAGCTGTTTTTT. As protein: CASSQALLGGELFF.

As for this clone: Other nucleotide sequences from this sample produce the same CDR3. This rearrangement joins TRBV4-2 to TRBJ2-7; unclear D gene. Germline lookup yields CDR1 LGHNA and CDR2 YNFKEQ. V was clipped by 1 base and J by 3 bases, with 7 bases between them. The CDR3 consists of 13 residues. DNA for the CDR3: TGTGCCAGCAGCCAAGTTAATAACTACGAGCAGTACTTC. Its translation is CASSQVNNYEQYF.

This clone occurred a few times. This rearrangement joins TRBV23-1 to TRBJ2-5, with D tentatively TRBD2 (5 bases). TRBV23-1 is marked as an open reading frame, function uncertain. V was clipped by 6 bases and J by 6 bases, with 17 bases between them. The CDR3 extends over 14 amino acids. The CDR3, as DNA: TGCGCCAGCAGATCAGGTGTGAACGGGAAGACCCAGTACTTC. Residues: CASRSGVNGKTQYF.